The 24 T cell receptor beta chains below come from one sample, sequenced in a study of T-cell reconstitution after alpha-beta-depleted transplantation in children (dated by TCRdb to about 2016). The treatment or condition label of this sample denotes: allogeneic hematopoietic cell transplantation with graft depleted of TCRalphabeta T cells and CD19 B cells. The library was prepared using PCR. TCRdb records Illumina HiSeq 2500 as the sequencer. Molecular barcoding was employed in the preparation of TCR libraries, with unique molecular identifiers being used to normalize TCRbeta repertoire quantification. TCRdb trimmed public reads at Q25 via fastp, called clones via MiXCR and kept in-frame beta chains. Each entry merges the rows of one CDR3 protein and shows their most common DNA and genes. Here the sample has 540,000 or so distinct CDR3 sequences; about 23% occur a single time. The ten largest clones represent over 12% of the sample.

This material consisted of PBMCs, mostly from graft donor cells, taken 360 days after TCRalphabeta/CD19-depleted stem cell transplant. All receptors derive from a boy in the first two years of life who had a stem cell transplant for acute myeloid leukemia, so the T cells may come from the graft donor.

The V gene is TRBV7-6, the J gene TRBJ2-5, with 9 bases matching TRBD2. Trimming removed 1 base from V and 6 bases from J; junction bases left unmatched: 9. Per the germline V gene, CDR1 is SGHVS and CDR2 is FNYEAQ. The CDR3 consists of 16 residues. CDR3 DNA: TGTGCCAGCAGCTTAGAGGGCGGGGGGGCCATGAAGACCCAGTACTTC. Translation: CASSLEGGGAMKTQYF.

This chain connects TRBV29-1 to TRBJ2-7; no clear D gene. This CDR3 is built from 11 residues. V was shortened by 3 bases and J by 4 bases, with 7 bases between the two germline ends. The germline CDR1 and CDR2 sequences are SQVTM and ANQGSEA. The CDR3: CSVDNNYEQYF. CDR3 nucleotides: TGCAGCGTTGATAACAATTACGAGCAGTACTTC.

This chain uses TRBV20-1 with TRBJ2-5; D is ambiguous. Trimming removed 5 bases at V and 1 base at J, with 14 bases between. Germline values: CDR1 DFQATT, CDR2 SNEGSKA (reference sequence). CDR3 size: 14 residues. In DNA, the CDR3 is TGCAGTGCTGGGCCTCCGGGCCGCCAAGAGACCCAGTACTTC. Translating gives CSAGPPGRQETQYF.

This clonotype was picked up many times. The chain is built from TRBV10-2 and TRBJ2-2; 12 bases fit TRBD2. This CDR3 is built from 15 residues. Germline V gene sequence: CDR1 WSHSY, CDR2 SAAADI. J gave up 6 bases and V 8 bases, and 7 bases lay outside the gene matches. CDR3 DNA: TGCGCCAGCCGACTAGCGGGGGATCAAGCCGGGGAGCTGTTTTTT. This sequence encodes CASRLAGDQAGELFF.

This rearrangement joins TRBV12-3 or TRBV12-4 to TRBJ2-1; 10 bases fit TRBD2. After removal of 3 bases from V and 0 bases from J, the junction contained 8 bases not matched to a gene. The CDR3 is 18 amino acids. The DNA for the CDR3 is TGTGCCAGCAGTTTCGGGGGGAGCGGGGGGGGCTCCTACAATGAGCAGTTCTTC. Encoded protein: CASSFGGSGGGSYNEQFF.

This clonotype was picked up many times. The V call is TRBV14, the J call TRBJ1-3; no reliable D call. CDR3 length: 14 amino acids. Trimming stripped 1 base from V and 0 bases from J, with 4 bases between. Per the germline V gene, CDR1 is SGHDN and CDR2 is FVKESK. Here the CDR3 DNA reads TGTGCCAGCAGCCAAGGATACTCTGGAAACACCATATATTTT. Residues: CASSQGYSGNTIYF.

This clonotype was counted at least ten times. CDR3 region: CSARDRTGREKLFF. For the CDR3, the DNA is TGCAGTGCTAGAGATAGAACAGGTCGCGAAAAACTGTTTTTT. The chain has TRBV20-1 and TRBJ1-4, with a weak D call TRBD1 (5 bases). V was trimmed by 0 bases and J by 8 bases, leaving 13 bases between them. Germline CDR1 and CDR2: DFQATT and SNEGSKA (reference sequence). The CDR3 spans 14 residues.

The gene calls are TRBV20-1 and TRBJ2-2; 10 positions match TRBD2. Germline loops: CDR1 DFQATT, CDR2 SNEGSKA (reference sequence). V shed 1 base and J 7 bases; nucleotides not matched to a gene: 3. This CDR3 has 14 amino acids. The CDR3 coding sequence is TGCAGTGCTAGAGCAGCGGGGGGGCTCGGGGAGCTGTTTTTT. Residues: CSARAAGGLGELFF.

This clonotype came up many times. The chain uses TRBV5-6 and TRBJ2-1; maybe TRBD2 (6 bases). Germline CDR1 reads SGHDT; CDR2 reads YYEEEE. V was clipped by 1 base and J by 8 bases, with 22 bases between them. This CDR3 is 17 amino acids long. CDR3 amino acids: CASSLLMSPGEGYEQFF. DNA of the CDR3: TGTGCCAGCAGCTTGTTGATGTCCCCGGGAGAGGGGTATGAGCAGTTCTTC.

The chain joins TRBV5-6 to TRBJ2-7; D is uncertain. Germline V gene sequence: CDR1 SGHDT, CDR2 YYEEEE. The V gene lost 4 bases and the J gene lost 2 bases, with 19 bases spanning the gap. The CDR3 has 16 amino acids. The CDR3 DNA sequence: TGTGCCAGCAGCCTCTTAGAAGGTCCGATGGCCTACGAGCAGTACTTC. It encodes CASSLLEGPMAYEQYF.

The sample holds a few counts of this clonotype. The rearrangement links TRBV5-1 to TRBJ1-1; D gene ambiguous. There are 13 residues in the CDR3. Germline V gene sequence: CDR1 SGHRS, CDR2 YFSETQ. Trimming took 0 bases from V and 4 from J, leaving 7 bases between them. CDR3 nucleotide sequence: TGCGCCAGCAGCTTGGTCGGCCGCACTGAAGCTTTCTTT. Translating gives CASSLVGRTEAFF.

The rearrangement uses TRBV20-1 and TRBJ2-7, with TRBD2 matching 12 bases. The CDR3 extends over 16 amino acids. Trimming at V came to 3 bases and at J to 4 bases, leaving 10 bases not matched to a gene. CDR1 and CDR2 from the germline V gene are DFQATT and SNEGSKA (reference sequence). The CDR3 sequence: CSASMTSGLAGYEQYF. CDR3 nucleotides: TGCAGTGCTAGCATGACCTCTGGACTAGCGGGGTACGAGCAGTACTTC.

The rearrangement uses TRBV12-3 or TRBV12-4 and TRBJ2-7; 7 bases fit TRBD1. There are 17 residues in the CDR3. The V segment lost 0 bases and the J segment 3 bases; nucleotides outside the gene matches: 11. CDR3 in DNA: TGTGCCAGCAGTTTAGCGAGAGGGACAGTTATCAACTACGAGCAGTACTTC. It specifies CASSLARGTVINYEQYF.

This clonotype was seen ten or more times. J is TRBJ1-6 and V is TRBV20-1, with 7 nucleotides matching TRBD1. Germline trimming cut 5 bases from V and 6 bases from J; bases unmatched to any gene: 4. Germline V lookup: CDR1 DFQATT, CDR2 SNEGSKA (reference sequence). The CDR3 runs to 13 residues. The CDR3 bases are TGCAGTGCTCTGACAGGGTCTAATTCACCCCTCCACTTT. As protein: CSALTGSNSPLHF.

This clonotype was counted between two and nine times. The CDR3 loop reads CASRRGVLIQETQYF. The CDR3 region has the DNA TGTGCCAGCAGGAGGGGGGTATTGATCCAAGAGACCCAGTACTTC. The rearrangement joins TRBV12-3 or TRBV12-4 to TRBJ2-5; either TRBD1 or TRBD2 may fit D (6 bases each). The CDR3 spans 15 residues. The V end lost 6 bases, the J end lost 1 base, and 15 bases lay between the germline ends.

The V and J genes are TRBV25-1 and TRBJ2-7; possibly TRBD2 for D (5 bases). V was clipped by 7 bases and J by 4 bases, with 17 bases between them. This CDR3 spans 14 amino acids. Germline lookup yields CDR1 MGHDK and CDR2 SYGVNS. CDR3 amino acids: CASILSQSGYEQYV. The CDR3 bases are TGTGCCAGCATTCTATCCCAATCGGGATACGAGCAGTACGTC.

This clonotype occurred many times. This chain uses TRBV7-8 with TRBJ2-7; no definite D call. Trimming cost V 3 bases and J 0 bases, with 12 bases left between them. Germline CDR1 is SGHVS and CDR2 is FQNEAQ. CDR3 length equals 15 residues. CDR3 nucleotides: TGTGCCAGCAGCTTCCGACAATTGGGCTCCTACGAGCAGTACGTC. It codes for CASSFRQLGSYEQYV.

This clonotype was picked up many times. The chain recombines TRBV12-3 or TRBV12-4 with TRBJ2-5, with TRBD1 identical over 7 bases. This CDR3 has 19 residues. V gave up 6 bases and J gave up 3 bases; unmatched junction bases: 22. Here the CDR3 reads CASRERDSRGGSRKETQYF. As DNA, the CDR3 is TGTGCCAGCAGAGAAAGGGACAGTCGAGGGGGAAGTCGAAAAGAGACCCAGTACTTC.

The chain recombines TRBV12-3 or TRBV12-4 with TRBJ1-5; 12 bases are shared with TRBD1. The V and J ends lost 4 bases and 4 bases, in that order; junction bases with no gene match: 8. The CDR3 loop spans 17 amino acids. The CDR3 here is CASSSPGTGGRNQPQHF. The CDR3 nucleotides are TGTGCCAGCAGTTCTCCCGGGACAGGGGGCAGAAATCAGCCCCAGCATTTT.

The V and J genes are TRBV28 and TRBJ2-5; TRBD2 matches at 10 bases. This CDR3 is built from 14 residues. Germline V lookup: CDR1 MDHEN, CDR2 SYDVKM. After removal of 7 bases from V and 5 bases from J, the junction contained 7 bases not matched to a gene. The CDR3 loop reads CASTVAGGGETQYF. DNA for the CDR3: TGTGCCAGCACGGTAGCGGGGGGCGGGGAGACCCAGTACTTC.

This clonotype was picked up a small number of times. The chain joins TRBV10-1 to TRBJ1-1; D not resolved. Germline V lookup: CDR1 WNHNN, CDR2 SYGVQD (reference sequence). Trimming left V 6 bases short and J 8 bases short, with 16 bases between. The CDR3 sequence is 13 residues long. CDR3 loop: CASSDGPPEEAFF. CDR3 sequence (DNA): TGCGCCAGCAGCGATGGGCCGCCGGAAGAAGCTTTCTTT.

The sample holds many counts of this clonotype. At one boundary the junction diverges from the germline segment, which might be a read error. This chain connects TRBV5-1 to TRBJ1-3; D not resolved. The germline CDR1 and CDR2 sequences are SGHRS and YFSETQ. The CDR3 consists of 16 residues. The CDR3 loop is CASSLRGRSSGNTTYF. CDR3 DNA sequence: TGCGCCAGCAGCTTACGAGGACGGAGCTCTGGAAACACCACATATTTT.

The chain combines TRBV6-1 with TRBJ2-2; the match to TRBD1 covers 7 bases. Germline V gives CDR1 MNHNS, CDR2 SASEGT. After removal of 6 bases from V and 3 bases from J, the junction contained 13 bases not matched to a gene. The CDR3 contains 17 residues. The CDR3 DNA sequence: TGTGCCAGCAGAGTGGGGGACAGATTCCGAGACACCGGGGAGCTGTTTTTT. Encoded protein: CASRVGDRFRDTGELFF.

The sample holds one count of this clonotype. The chain couples TRBV6-2 or TRBV6-3 to TRBJ2-1; D not resolved. The length of the CDR3 is 19 residues. The germline V gene encodes CDR1 MNHEY and CDR2 SVGEGT. Between the trimmed V and J ends, which lost 2 bases and 3 bases, there was a span of 23 bases. CDR3 region: CASSYRPHQLHYDYNEQFF. The CDR3 DNA reads as TGTGCCAGCAGTTACCGTCCACACCAACTTCACTATGACTACAATGAGCAGTTCTTC.